Listed below are T cell receptor beta chains from one sample, sequenced in a study of blood T cell repertoires in COVID-19. Sequenced by immunoSEQ multiplex PCR; TCRdb stores in-frame clones only, minus some. The data show hundreds of thousands of clones, over 80% seen once. Input material: peripheral blood. The receptors derive from a woman aged 25 to 45 with COVID-19, enrolled during active disease. The CDR3 runs from the conserved cysteine through the conserved F or W. A D gene is named only where the DNA matches it firmly. Some rows mark clone size as missing; the rest say once, few, many or name a class of expanded clone.

V	size	length	J	D	CDR3	DNA
TRBV24-1	NA	14	TRBJ1-2	TRBD1	CATSDNDRGNGYTF	TGTGCCACCAGTGATAACGACAGGGGGAATGGCTACACCTTC
TRBV19	NA	15	TRBJ1-5	NA	CASSYRESWNQPQHF	TGTGCCAGTAGCTACAGGGAAAGTTGGAATCAGCCCCAGCATTTT
TRBV2	NA	14	TRBJ2-7	TRBD2	CASILTSGTYEQYF	TGTGCCAGCATTTTGACTAGCGGGACTTACGAGCAGTACTTC
TRBV15	NA	18	TRBJ1-3	NA	CATSRDLPGADSGNTIYF	TGTGCCACCAGCAGAGATCTGCCAGGGGCGGACTCTGGAAACACCATATATTTT
TRBV7-2	NA	14	TRBJ1-2	NA	CASSPMGGDYGYTF	TGTGCCAGCAGCCCAATGGGGGGGGACTATGGCTACACCTTC
TRBV5-1	few	15	TRBJ1-4	NA	CASSPRGGRNEKLFF	TGCGCCAGCAGCCCTCGAGGGGGTCGTAATGAAAAACTGTTTTTT
TRBV6-6	NA	14	TRBJ1-3	NA	CASSLEGTGNTIYF	TGTGCCAGCAGTTTAGAGGGAACTGGAAACACCATATATTTT
TRBV7-9	NA	13	TRBJ1-2	NA	CASSLASGNGYTF	TGTGCCAGCAGCTTAGCCTCAGGGAATGGCTACACCTTC
TRBV9	NA	15	TRBJ1-3	NA	CASSVGAGDGNTIYF	TGTGCCAGCAGCGTAGGCGCAGGTGATGGAAACACCATATATTTT
TRBV7-2	NA	14	TRBJ2-7	TRBD1	CASSRRQGPYEQYF	TGTGCCAGCAGCAGACGACAGGGGCCCTACGAGCAGTACTTC
TRBV18	NA	15	TRBJ1-1	NA	CASSPRGTGNTEAFF	TGTGCCAGCTCACCACGGGGGACTGGTAACACTGAAGCTTTCTTT
TRBV5-5	NA	14	TRBJ2-2	NA	CASSLVGGPGELFF	TGTGCCAGCAGCTTGGTCGGGGGGCCCGGGGAGCTGTTTTTT
TRBV7-6	NA	15	TRBJ2-5	NA	CASSLGSGSMGTQYF	TGTGCCAGCAGCTTAGGCTCAGGGTCAATGGGGACCCAGTACTTC
TRBV14	few	15	TRBJ2-1	TRBD2	CASSPASGGAFEQFF	TGTGCCAGCAGCCCGGCTAGCGGGGGGGCCTTTGAGCAGTTCTTC
TRBV15	once	16	TRBJ2-3	NA	CATSRGTTGRGDTQYF	TGTGCCACCAGCAGAGGAACTACCGGAAGAGGAGATACGCAGTATTTT
TRBV20-1	NA	15	TRBJ1-4	NA	CSARDSDATNEKLFF	TGCAGTGCTCGTGACAGCGATGCAACTAATGAAAAACTGTTTTTT
TRBV10-3	NA	14	TRBJ1-5	NA	CAISESQGREPQHF	TGTGCCATCAGTGAGTCTCAGGGTAGGGAGCCCCAGCATTTT
TRBV7-2	NA	16	TRBJ2-1	TRBD2	CASSRGLAGSYNEQFF	TGTGCCAGCAGTCGCGGACTAGCGGGCTCCTACAATGAGCAGTTCTTC
TRBV7-2	NA	15	TRBJ1-3	NA	CASSLQGTRGNTIYF	TGTGCCAGCAGCTTGCAGGGGACGAGGGGAAACACCATATATTTT
TRBV6-6	NA	15	TRBJ2-7	NA	CASSYNRGGTYEQYF	TGTGCCAGCAGTTACAACAGGGGAGGAACCTACGAGCAGTACTTC
TRBV10-3	NA	17	TRBJ2-4	NA	CATLAWDSPGGKNIQYF	TGTGCCACCCTAGCATGGGACTCACCAGGGGGCAAAAACATTCAGTACTTC
TRBV7-2	NA	16	TRBJ2-3	NA	CASSPDSSANTDTQYF	TGTGCCAGCAGCCCTGACTCTAGCGCCAACACAGATACGCAGTATTTT
TRBV7-9	NA	15	TRBJ2-5	NA	CASSLLQGIQETQYF	TGTGCCAGCAGCTTGCTACAGGGCATCCAAGAGACCCAGTACTTC
TRBV4-1	few	15	TRBJ2-2	TRBD1	CASRPRDRESGELFF	TGCGCCAGCAGGCCCCGGGACAGGGAATCCGGGGAGCTGTTTTTT
TRBV6-1	NA	16	TRBJ1-5	TRBD1	CASSERVGQGHQPQHF	TGTGCCAGCAGTGAAAGGGTGGGACAGGGACATCAGCCCCAGCATTTT
TRBV9	NA	17	TRBJ2-1	NA	CASSEYQRASSYNEQFF	TGTGCCAGCAGCGAATACCAGCGCGCTAGCTCCTACAATGAGCAGTTCTTC
TRBV6-2/TRBV6-3	NA	14	TRBJ2-1	TRBD1	CASSWDGTDNEQFF	TGTGCCAGCAGTTGGGACGGGACAGACAATGAGCAGTTCTTC
TRBV13	NA	17	TRBJ1-6	TRBD1	CASSPRQGKAYNSPLHF	TGTGCCAGCAGCCCCCGACAGGGGAAAGCCTATAATTCACCCCTCCACTTT
TRBV19	NA	14	TRBJ1-2	TRBD1	CASRGQGAKYGYTF	TGTGCCAGTAGAGGACAGGGCGCAAAATATGGCTACACCTTC
TRBV6-5	NA	14	TRBJ2-7	NA	CASSRTGSSYEQYF	TGTGCCAGCAGCCGCACAGGGAGCTCCTACGAGCAGTACTTC
TRBV7-2	NA	18	TRBJ2-2	TRBD2	CASSLVGLAGGITGELFF	TGTGCCAGCAGCTTAGTTGGACTAGCGGGGGGAATTACCGGGGAGCTGTTTTTT
TRBV6-1	NA	12	TRBJ2-5	NA	CASSDYGETQYF	TGTGCCAGCAGTGATTACGGGGAGACCCAGTACTTC
TRBV24-1	NA	15	TRBJ2-5	NA	CATSGGTDHQETQYF	TGTGCCACCAGTGGCGGGACAGACCACCAAGAGACCCAGTACTTC
TRBV4-1	NA	14	TRBJ2-5	NA	CASSPEGGRETQYF	TGCGCCAGCAGCCCCGAGGGTGGCAGGGAGACCCAGTACTTC
TRBV5-6	NA	16	TRBJ2-1	TRBD1	CASSPFTGQGSNEQFF	TGTGCCAGCAGCCCTTTTACTGGACAGGGGAGCAATGAGCAGTTCTTC
TRBV7-2	NA	14	TRBJ2-1	NA	CASSDDLAYNEQFF	TGTGCCAGCAGCGATGATTTAGCCTACAATGAGCAGTTCTTC
TRBV19	NA	15	TRBJ1-3	NA	CASSSLGATGNTIYF	TGTGCCAGTAGTAGCCTGGGGGCCACTGGAAACACCATATATTTT
TRBV4-3	few	18	TRBJ2-1	TRBD2	CASSQAPSGRADYNEQFF	TGCGCCAGCAGCCAGGCCCCTAGCGGGAGGGCCGACTACAATGAGCAGTTCTTC
TRBV10-3	NA	17	TRBJ1-3	NA	CAISDGRGRGSGNTIYF	TGTGCCATCAGTGACGGGAGGGGACGAGGCTCTGGAAACACCATATATTTT
TRBV7-9	NA	12	TRBJ1-1	NA	CASSLDYGEAFF	TGTGCCAGCAGCTTAGATTACGGTGAAGCTTTCTTT
TRBV27	NA	15	TRBJ1-5	TRBD1	CASRRTGGRNQPQHF	TGTGCCAGCAGACGGACAGGAGGGCGCAATCAGCCCCAGCATTTT
TRBV19	NA	13	TRBJ2-1	TRBD2	CASSIETRGGKFF	TGTGCCAGTAGTATAGAGACGCGGGGGGGCAAGTTCTTC
TRBV27	NA	13	TRBJ1-1	NA	CASSRGGGTEAFF	TGTGCCAGCAGCCGGGGGGGAGGCACTGAAGCTTTCTTT
TRBV4-1	NA	15	TRBJ1-2	NA	CASSQDGQSYYGYTF	TGCGCCAGCAGCCAAGACGGTCAAAGCTACTATGGCTACACCTTC
TRBV5-6	NA	15	TRBJ2-3	TRBD2	CASSPYGGASDTQYF	TGTGCCAGCAGCCCTTACGGGGGGGCCTCAGATACGCAGTATTTT
TRBV5-1	NA	15	TRBJ2-3	TRBD2	CASSPAGDYTDTQYF	TGCGCCAGCAGCCCGGCGGGGGATTACACAGATACGCAGTATTTT
TRBV29-1	NA	14	TRBJ1-5	TRBD1	CSVAGGAGNQPQHF	TGCAGCGTTGCAGGGGGCGCGGGGAATCAGCCCCAGCATTTT
TRBV5-4	NA	11	TRBJ2-1	NA	CASSFENEQFF	TGTGCCAGCAGCTTCGAGAATGAGCAGTTCTTC
TRBV7-2	NA	16	TRBJ1-2	NA	CASSLLPQVMSDGYTF	TGTGCCAGCAGCTTATTGCCCCAGGTGATGTCCGATGGCTACACCTTC
TRBV30	once	14	TRBJ2-5	TRBD2	CAWSVPRAGASQYF	TGTGCCTGGAGTGTACCTCGAGCGGGAGCGAGCCAGTACTTC
TRBV19	NA	12	TRBJ2-2	NA	CASMIGTGELFF	TGTGCCAGTATGATCGGCACCGGGGAGCTGTTTTTT
TRBV4-1	NA	15	TRBJ1-1	NA	CASSQETHTNTEAFF	TGCGCCAGCAGCCAAGAGACACATACGAACACTGAAGCTTTCTTT
TRBV12-3/TRBV12-4	NA	13	TRBJ1-1	NA	CASRTDMNTEAFF	TGTGCCAGCCGGACGGACATGAACACTGAAGCTTTCTTT
TRBV5-1	NA	13	TRBJ2-3	NA	CASSLDNTDTQYF	TGCGCCAGCAGCTTGGATAACACAGATACGCAGTATTTT
TRBV12-5	NA	15	TRBJ2-1	NA	CASGLVIGTVNEQFF	TGTGCTAGTGGTTTGGTAATAGGGACTGTCAATGAGCAGTTCTTC